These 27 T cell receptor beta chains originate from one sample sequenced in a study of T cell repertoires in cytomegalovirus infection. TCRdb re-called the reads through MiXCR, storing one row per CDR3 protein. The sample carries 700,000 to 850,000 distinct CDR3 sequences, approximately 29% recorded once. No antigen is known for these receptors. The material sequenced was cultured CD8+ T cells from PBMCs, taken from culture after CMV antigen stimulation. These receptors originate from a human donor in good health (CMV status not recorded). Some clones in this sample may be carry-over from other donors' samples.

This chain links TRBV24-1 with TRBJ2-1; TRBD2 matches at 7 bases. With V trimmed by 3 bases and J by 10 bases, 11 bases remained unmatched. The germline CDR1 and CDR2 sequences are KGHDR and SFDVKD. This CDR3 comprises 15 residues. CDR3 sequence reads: CATSDGEGRSFEQFF. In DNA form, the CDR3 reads TGTGCCACCAGTGATGGGGAGGGGCGGAGCTTCGAGCAGTTCTTC.

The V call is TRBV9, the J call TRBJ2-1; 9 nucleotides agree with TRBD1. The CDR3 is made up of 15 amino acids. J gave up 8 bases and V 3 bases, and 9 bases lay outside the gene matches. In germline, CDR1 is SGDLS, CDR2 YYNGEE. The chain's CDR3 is CASSGTGVIFDEQFF. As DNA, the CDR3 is TGTGCCAGCAGCGGGACAGGGGTGATATTCGATGAGCAGTTCTTC.

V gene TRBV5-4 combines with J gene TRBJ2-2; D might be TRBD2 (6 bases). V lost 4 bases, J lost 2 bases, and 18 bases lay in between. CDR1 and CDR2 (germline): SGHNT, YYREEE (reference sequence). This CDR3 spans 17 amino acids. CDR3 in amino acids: CASSLGIQGLNTGELFF. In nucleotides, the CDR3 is TGTGCCAGCAGCCTTGGTATCCAGGGACTTAACACCGGGGAGCTGTTTTTT.

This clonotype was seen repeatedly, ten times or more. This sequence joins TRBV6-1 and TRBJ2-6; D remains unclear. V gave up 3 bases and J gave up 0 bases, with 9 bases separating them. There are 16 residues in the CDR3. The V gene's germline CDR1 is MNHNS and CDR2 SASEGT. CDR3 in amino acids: CASSDLGASGANVLTF. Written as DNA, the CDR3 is TGTGCCAGCAGTGACCTTGGCGCCTCTGGGGCCAACGTCCTGACTTTC.

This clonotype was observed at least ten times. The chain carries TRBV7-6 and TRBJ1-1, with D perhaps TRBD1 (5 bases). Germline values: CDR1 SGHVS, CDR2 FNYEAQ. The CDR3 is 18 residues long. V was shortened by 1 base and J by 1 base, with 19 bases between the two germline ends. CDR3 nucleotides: TGTGCCAGCAGCTTAGACCGTAGAGGCAGGGAACCGAACACTGAAGCTTTCTTT. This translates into CASSLDRRGREPNTEAFF.

The CDR3, as DNA: TGCGCCAGCAGCCGAGGGGGTCTAGACACTGAAGCTTTCTTT. It codes for CASSRGGLDTEAFF. V and J are TRBV4-1 and TRBJ1-1, with D possibly matching TRBD1 (6 bases). The germline V gene has CDR1 MGHRA and CDR2 YSYEKL. The CDR3 is 14 amino acids. Trimming took off 4 bases at V and 3 bases at J, with 12 bases between the two ends.

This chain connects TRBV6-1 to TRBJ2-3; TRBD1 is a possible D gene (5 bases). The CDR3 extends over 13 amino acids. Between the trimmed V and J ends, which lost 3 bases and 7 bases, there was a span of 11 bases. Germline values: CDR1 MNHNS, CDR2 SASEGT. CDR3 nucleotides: TGTGCCAGCAGTGACCCCGGACAACATACGCAGTATTTT. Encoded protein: CASSDPGQHTQYF.

Here the CDR3 reads CASSSEPLAGAGNEQFF. In nucleotides, the CDR3 is TGTGCCAGCAGCTCCGAACCTCTAGCGGGGGCGGGGAATGAGCAGTTCTTC. The chain recombines TRBV5-4 with TRBJ2-1, with 10 bases identical to TRBD2. From germline, CDR1 is SGHNT and CDR2 YYREEE (reference sequence). Losses at the gene ends were 3 bases for V and 7 bases for J; bases not matched to a gene: 13. The CDR3 contains 17 residues.

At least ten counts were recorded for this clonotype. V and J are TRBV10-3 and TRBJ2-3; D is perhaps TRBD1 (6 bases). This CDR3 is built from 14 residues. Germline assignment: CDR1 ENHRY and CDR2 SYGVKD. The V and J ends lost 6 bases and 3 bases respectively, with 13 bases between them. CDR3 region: CAIRDSDRTDTQYF. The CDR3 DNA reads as TGTGCCATCAGAGATTCGGACAGAACAGATACGCAGTATTTT.

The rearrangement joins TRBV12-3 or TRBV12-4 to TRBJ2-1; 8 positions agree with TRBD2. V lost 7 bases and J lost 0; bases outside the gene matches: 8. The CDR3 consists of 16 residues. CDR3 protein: CASIPPGGGSYNEQFF. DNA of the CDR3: TGTGCCAGCATTCCCCCGGGGGGGGGCTCCTACAATGAGCAGTTCTTC.

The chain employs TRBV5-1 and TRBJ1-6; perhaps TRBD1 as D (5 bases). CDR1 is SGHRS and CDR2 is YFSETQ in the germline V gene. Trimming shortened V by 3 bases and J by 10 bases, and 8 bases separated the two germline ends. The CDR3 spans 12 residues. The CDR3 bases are TGCGCCAGCAGCTACGGGGCATCACCCCTCCACTTT. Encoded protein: CASSYGASPLHF.

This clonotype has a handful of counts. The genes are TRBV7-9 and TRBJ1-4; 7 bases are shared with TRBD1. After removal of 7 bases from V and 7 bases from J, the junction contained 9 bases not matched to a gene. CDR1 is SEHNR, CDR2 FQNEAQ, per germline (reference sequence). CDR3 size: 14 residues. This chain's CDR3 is CASTPEDRPEKLFF. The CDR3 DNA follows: TGTGCCAGCACCCCAGAGGACAGGCCTGAAAAACTGTTTTTT.

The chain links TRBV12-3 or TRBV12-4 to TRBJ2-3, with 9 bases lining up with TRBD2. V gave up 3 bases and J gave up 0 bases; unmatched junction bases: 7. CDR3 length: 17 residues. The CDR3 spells CASSFWASGESTDTQYF. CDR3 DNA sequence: TGTGCCAGCAGTTTTTGGGCTAGCGGGGAGAGCACAGATACGCAGTATTTT.

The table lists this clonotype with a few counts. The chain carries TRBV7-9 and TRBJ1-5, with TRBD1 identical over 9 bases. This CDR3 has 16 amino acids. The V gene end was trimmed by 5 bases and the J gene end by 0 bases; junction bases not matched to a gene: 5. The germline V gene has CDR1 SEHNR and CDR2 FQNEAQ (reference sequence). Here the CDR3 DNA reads TGTGCCAGCAGCCATGGGACAGGGCCTAGCAATCAGCCCCAGCATTTT. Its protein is CASSHGTGPSNQPQHF.

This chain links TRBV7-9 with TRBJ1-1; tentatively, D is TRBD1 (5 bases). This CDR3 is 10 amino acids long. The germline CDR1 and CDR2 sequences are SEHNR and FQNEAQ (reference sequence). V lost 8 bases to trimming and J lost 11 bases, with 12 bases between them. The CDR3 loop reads CASSQAEAFF. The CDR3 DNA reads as TGTGCCAGCTCACAGGCAGAGGCTTTCTTT.

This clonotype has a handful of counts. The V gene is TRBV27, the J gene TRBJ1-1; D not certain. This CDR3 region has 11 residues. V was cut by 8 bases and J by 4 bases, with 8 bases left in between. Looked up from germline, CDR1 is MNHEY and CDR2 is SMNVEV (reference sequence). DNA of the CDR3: TGTGCCAGCTATTTGGGCACTGAAGCTTTCTTT. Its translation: CASYLGTEAFF.

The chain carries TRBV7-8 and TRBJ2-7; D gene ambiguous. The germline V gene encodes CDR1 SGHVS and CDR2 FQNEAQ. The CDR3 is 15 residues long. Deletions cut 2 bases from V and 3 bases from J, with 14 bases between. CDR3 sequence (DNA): TGTGCCAGCAGCTTAAGGCCCGGGTTTCTCTACGAGCAGTACTTC. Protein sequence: CASSLRPGFLYEQYF.

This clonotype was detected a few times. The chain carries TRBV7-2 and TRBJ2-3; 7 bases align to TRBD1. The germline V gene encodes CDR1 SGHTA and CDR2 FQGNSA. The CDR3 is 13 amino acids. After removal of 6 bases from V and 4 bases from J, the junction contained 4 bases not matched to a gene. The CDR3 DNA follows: TGTGCCAGCAGGGGGGACAGAGCAGATACGCAGTATTTT. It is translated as CASRGDRADTQYF. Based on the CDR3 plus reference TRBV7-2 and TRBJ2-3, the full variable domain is GAGVSQSPSNKVTEKGKDVELRCDPISGHTALYWYRQSLGQGLEFLIYFQGNSAPDKSGLPSDRFSAERTGGSVSTLTIQRTQQEDSAVYLCASRGDRADTQYFGPGTRLTVL.

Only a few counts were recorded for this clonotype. The CDR3 DNA is TGTGCCAGCAGTTTATTTAGCTCCTACAATGAGCAGTTCTTC. It translates to CASSLFSSYNEQFF. The chain couples TRBV12-3 or TRBV12-4 to TRBJ2-1; D unclear. Trimming stripped 2 bases from V and 0 bases from J, with 5 bases between. This CDR3 has 14 amino acids.

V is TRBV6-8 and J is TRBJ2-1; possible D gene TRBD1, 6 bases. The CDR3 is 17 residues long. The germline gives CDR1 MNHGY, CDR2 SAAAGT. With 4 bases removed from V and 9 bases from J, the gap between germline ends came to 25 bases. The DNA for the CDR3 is TGTGCCAGCAGTTGGGGAAACAGGGTTACTGTCAGAGGTGAGCAGTTCTTC. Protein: CASSWGNRVTVRGEQFF.

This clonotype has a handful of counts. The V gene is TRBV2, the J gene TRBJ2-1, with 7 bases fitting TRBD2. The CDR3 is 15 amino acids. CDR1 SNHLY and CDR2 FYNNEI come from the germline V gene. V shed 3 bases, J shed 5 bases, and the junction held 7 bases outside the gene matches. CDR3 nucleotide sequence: TGTGCCAGCAGTGATACGGCGGGAGCTAACAATGAGCAGTTCTTC. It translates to CASSDTAGANNEQFF.

CDR3 protein: CASSYGGINEQFF. In nucleotides, the CDR3 is TGTGCCAGCAGTTACGGAGGGATCAATGAGCAGTTCTTC. The V gene is TRBV6-6, the J gene TRBJ2-1, with D possibly being TRBD2 (6 bases). The germline V gene has CDR1 MNHNY and CDR2 SVGAGI (reference sequence). V was clipped by 2 bases and J by 6 bases, with 8 bases between them. The CDR3 contains 13 residues.

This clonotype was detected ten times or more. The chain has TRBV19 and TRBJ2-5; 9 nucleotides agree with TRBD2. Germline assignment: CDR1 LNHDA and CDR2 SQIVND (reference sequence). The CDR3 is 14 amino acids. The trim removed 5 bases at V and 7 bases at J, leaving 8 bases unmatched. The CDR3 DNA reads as TGTGCCAGTAGTTCCTCTAGCGGGGCAGGGACCCAGTACTTC. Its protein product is CASSSSSGAGTQYF.

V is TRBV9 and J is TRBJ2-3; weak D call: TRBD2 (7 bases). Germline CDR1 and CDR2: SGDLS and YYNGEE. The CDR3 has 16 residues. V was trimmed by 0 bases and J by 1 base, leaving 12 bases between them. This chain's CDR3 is CASSVALRGRTDTQYF. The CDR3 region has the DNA TGTGCCAGCAGCGTAGCTCTGCGGGGGCGCACAGATACGCAGTATTTT.

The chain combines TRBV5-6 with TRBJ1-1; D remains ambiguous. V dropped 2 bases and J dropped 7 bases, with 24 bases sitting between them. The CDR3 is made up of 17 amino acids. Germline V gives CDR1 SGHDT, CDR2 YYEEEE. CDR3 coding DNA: TGTGCCAGCAGCTTTCAGGCCTGGAGGGCAATGAATTATGAAGCTTTCTTT. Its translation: CASSFQAWRAMNYEAFF.

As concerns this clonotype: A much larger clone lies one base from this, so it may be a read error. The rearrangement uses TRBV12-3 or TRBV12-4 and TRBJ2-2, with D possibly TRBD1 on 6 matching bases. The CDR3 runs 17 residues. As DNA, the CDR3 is TGTGCCAGCGGTTTGCCGGACAGACAATTGAACACCGGGGAGCTGTTTTTT. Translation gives CASGLPDRQLNTGELFF.

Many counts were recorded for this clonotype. The CDR3 spells CASSLLGEAFF. The CDR3 DNA sequence: TGTGCCAGCAGCTTATTAGGTGAAGCTTTCTTT. This chain joins TRBV7-8 and TRBJ1-1, with D unresolved. The CDR3 is 11 residues long. CDR1 is SGHVS, CDR2 FQNEAQ, per germline. Between the trimmed V and J ends, which lost 2 bases and 7 bases, there was a span of 5 bases.